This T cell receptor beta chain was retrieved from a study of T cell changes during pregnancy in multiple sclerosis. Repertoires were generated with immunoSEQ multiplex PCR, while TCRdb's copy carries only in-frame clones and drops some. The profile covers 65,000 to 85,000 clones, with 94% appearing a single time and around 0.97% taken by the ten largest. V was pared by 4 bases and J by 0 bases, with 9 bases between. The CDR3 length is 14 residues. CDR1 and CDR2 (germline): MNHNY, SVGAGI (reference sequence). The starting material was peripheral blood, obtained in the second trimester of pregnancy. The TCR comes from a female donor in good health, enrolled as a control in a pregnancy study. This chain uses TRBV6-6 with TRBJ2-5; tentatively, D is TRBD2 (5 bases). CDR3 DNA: TGTGCCAGCAGTTTTCGGGGTTACCAAGAGACCCAGTACTTC. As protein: CASSFRGYQETQYF.